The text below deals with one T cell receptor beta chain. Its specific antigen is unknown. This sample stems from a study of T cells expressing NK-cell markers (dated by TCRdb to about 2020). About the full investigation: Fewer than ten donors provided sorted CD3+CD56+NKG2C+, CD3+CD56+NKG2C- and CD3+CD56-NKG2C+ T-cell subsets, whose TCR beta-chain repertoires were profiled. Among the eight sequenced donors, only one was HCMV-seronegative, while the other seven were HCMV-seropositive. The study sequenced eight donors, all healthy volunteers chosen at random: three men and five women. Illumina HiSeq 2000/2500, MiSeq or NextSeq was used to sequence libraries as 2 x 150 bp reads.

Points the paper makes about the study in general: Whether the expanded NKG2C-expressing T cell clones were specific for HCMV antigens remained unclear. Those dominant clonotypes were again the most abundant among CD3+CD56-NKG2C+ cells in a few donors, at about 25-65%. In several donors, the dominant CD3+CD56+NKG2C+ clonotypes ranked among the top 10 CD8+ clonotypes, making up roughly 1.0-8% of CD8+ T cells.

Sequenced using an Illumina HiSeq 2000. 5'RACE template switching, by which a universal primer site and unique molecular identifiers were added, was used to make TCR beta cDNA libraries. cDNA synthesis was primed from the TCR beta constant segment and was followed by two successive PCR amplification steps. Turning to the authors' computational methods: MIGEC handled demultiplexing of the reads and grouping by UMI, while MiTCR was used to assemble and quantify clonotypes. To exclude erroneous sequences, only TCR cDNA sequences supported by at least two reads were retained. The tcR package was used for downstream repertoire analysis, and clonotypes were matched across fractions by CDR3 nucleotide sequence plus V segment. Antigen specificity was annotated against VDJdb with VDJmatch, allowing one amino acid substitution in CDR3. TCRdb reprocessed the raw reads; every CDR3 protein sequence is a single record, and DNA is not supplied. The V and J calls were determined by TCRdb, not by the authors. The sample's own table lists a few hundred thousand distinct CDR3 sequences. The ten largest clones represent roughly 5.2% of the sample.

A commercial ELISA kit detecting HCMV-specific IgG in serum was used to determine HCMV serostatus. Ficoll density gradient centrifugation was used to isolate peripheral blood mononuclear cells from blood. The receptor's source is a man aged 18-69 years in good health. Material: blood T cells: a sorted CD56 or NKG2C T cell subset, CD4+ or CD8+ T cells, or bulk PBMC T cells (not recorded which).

The CDR3 has the sequence CASSSRTGANNEKLFF. The sequence joins TRBV7-9 to TRBJ1-4; TCRdb outputs TRBD1, but without DNA this stays unchecked. Measured from the cysteine to the phenylalanine, the CDR3 is 16 residues long. DNA was not recorded. The germline V gene (reference sequence) specifies SEHNR as CDR1 and FQNEAQ as CDR2.